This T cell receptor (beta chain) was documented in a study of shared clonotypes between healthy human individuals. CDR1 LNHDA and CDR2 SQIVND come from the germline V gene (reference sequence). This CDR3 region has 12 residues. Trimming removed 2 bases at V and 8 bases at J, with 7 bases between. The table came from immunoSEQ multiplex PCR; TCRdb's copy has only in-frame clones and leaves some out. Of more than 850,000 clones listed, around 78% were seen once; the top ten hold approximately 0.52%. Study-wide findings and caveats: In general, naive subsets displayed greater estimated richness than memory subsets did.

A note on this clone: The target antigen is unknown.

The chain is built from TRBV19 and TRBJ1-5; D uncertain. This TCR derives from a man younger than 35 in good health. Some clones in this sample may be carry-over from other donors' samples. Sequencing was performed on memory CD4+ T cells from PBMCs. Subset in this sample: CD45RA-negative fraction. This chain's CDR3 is CASSINVKPQHF. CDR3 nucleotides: TGTGCCAGTAGTATAAACGTTAAGCCCCAGCATTTT.